Listed here are 18 T cell receptor beta chains from one sample, sequenced in a study of blood T cell repertoires in COVID-19. Using immunoSEQ multiplex PCR, the repertoire was profiled, and TCRdb retains in-frame clones only, with some absent. The sample lists some 33,000 clones; 84% were seen once. Source material: peripheral blood. The source is a human donor in a cohort sampled during active COVID-19.

This clone was seen once. Relative to the germline gene, one junction end is altered; a read error may explain this. The chain has TRBV18 and TRBJ2-3; weak D call: TRBD2 (7 bases). The germline CDR1 and CDR2 sequences are KGHSH and LQKENI. The CDR3 length is 14 residues. The CDR3 DNA reads as TGCGCCAGCTCCCGGGGGGCAGGCACAGATACGCAGTATTTT. Protein product: CASSRGAGTDTQYF.

J is TRBJ1-2 and V is TRBV10-3; 7 bases map to TRBD1. The CDR3 totals 13 residues. V was clipped by 7 bases and J by 5 bases; unmatched bases: 7. Germline-derived CDR1 and CDR2 are ENHRY and SYGVKD. The CDR3 here is CAIMGTEFYGYTF. The CDR3 region has the DNA TGTGCCATCATGGGGACAGAATTTTATGGCTACACCTTC.

The rearrangement joins TRBV9 to TRBJ2-7, with 8 bases lining up with TRBD2. There are 16 residues in the CDR3. The ends lost 3 bases at V and 0 bases at J; junction bases unmatched: 8. Germline CDR1 SGDLS, CDR2 YYNGEE. The CDR3 DNA reads as TGTGCCAGCAGCGCCCTCGGGGGGACTAGCTCCTACGAGCAGTACTTC. Translation gives CASSALGGTSSYEQYF.

V and J are TRBV19 and TRBJ1-6; D unresolved. V lost 3 bases, J lost 8 bases, and 5 bases lay in between. CDR1 is LNHDA and CDR2 is SQIVND in the germline V gene (reference sequence). CDR3 length: 12 residues. Written as DNA, the CDR3 is TGTGCCAGTAGTATCCCCGATTCACCCCTCCACTTT. It yields the protein CASSIPDSPLHF.

V gene TRBV7-2 combines with J gene TRBJ2-3; 10 bases map to TRBD2. Looked up from germline, CDR1 is SGHTA and CDR2 is FQGNSA. The CDR3 consists of 15 residues. V lost 3 bases to trimming and J lost 3 bases; unmatched junction nucleotides: 3. The CDR3 loop is CASSFFSGGTDTQYF. The CDR3 bases are TGTGCCAGCAGCTTTTTTAGCGGGGGGACAGATACGCAGTATTTT.

V usage is TRBV12-3 or TRBV12-4 and J usage is TRBJ1-5; no definite D call. The length of the CDR3 is 11 residues. V lost 5 bases, J lost 3 bases, and 2 bases lay in between. The DNA of the CDR3 is TGTGCCAGCAGTCTCAATCAGCCCCAGCATTTT. This codes for CASSLNQPQHF.

The DNA of the CDR3 is TGTGCCAGCAGTTCACACAATACACGGGATTCCGAAAAACTGTTTTTT. Amino acids: CASSSHNTRDSEKLFF. The V gene is TRBV6-5, the J gene TRBJ1-4, with D uncertain. The germline V gene has CDR1 MNHEY and CDR2 SVGAGI. Trimming took off 4 bases at V and 8 bases at J, with 20 bases between the two ends. The CDR3 runs to 16 residues.

In nucleotides, the CDR3 is TGTGCCAGCAGCGTATCAGCTGCGGTGGAATCACCCCTCCACTTT. Amino acid sequence: CASSVSAAVESPLHF. The chain combines TRBV9 with TRBJ1-6; D is ambiguous. Trimming pared 1 base from V and 10 bases from J, leaving 15 bases between. CDR1 is SGDLS, CDR2 YYNGEE, per germline. There are 15 residues in the CDR3.

The genes are TRBV5-4 and TRBJ2-3; TRBD2 aligns across 10 bases. Per germline, CDR1 SGHNT and CDR2 YYREEE (reference sequence). The CDR3 length is 15 residues. Losses at the gene ends were 0 bases for V and 4 bases for J; bases not matched to a gene: 2. The CDR3 loop is CASSLGTSGADTQYF. The CDR3 coding sequence is TGTGCCAGCAGCTTGGGGACTAGCGGAGCAGATACGCAGTATTTT.

This chain connects TRBV6-4 to TRBJ2-1; 8 nucleotides match TRBD2. CDR3 size: 14 residues. Trimming took 3 bases from V and 3 from J; bases not matched to a gene: 1. CDR1 is MRHNA and CDR2 is SNTAGT in the germline V gene. CDR3 region: CASSEAGGYNEQFF. Written as DNA, the CDR3 is TGTGCCAGCAGTGAGGCGGGGGGCTACAATGAGCAGTTCTTC.

J is TRBJ1-4 and V is TRBV6-6; a possible D gene is TRBD1 (6 bases). CDR1 MNHNY and CDR2 SVGAGI come from the germline V gene (reference sequence). V shed 5 bases and J shed 8 bases, with 12 bases lying between them. CDR3 length: 13 amino acids. This CDR3 reads CASSHGTLEKLFF. The CDR3 DNA follows: TGTGCCAGCAGTCATGGGACACTAGAAAAACTGTTTTTT.

CDR3 nucleotide sequence: TGTGCCAGCAGGGGGACAGCCTCGCACATTCAGTACTTC. As protein: CASRGTASHIQYF. This chain links TRBV27 with TRBJ2-4, with 7 nucleotides matching TRBD1. The length of the CDR3 is 13 residues. Germline assignment: CDR1 MNHEY and CDR2 SMNVEV (reference sequence). V shed 6 bases, J shed 8 bases, and the junction held 7 bases outside the gene matches.

The genes are TRBV7-9 and TRBJ1-2, with 7 positions matching TRBD1. The CDR3 runs to 14 residues. V shed 5 bases and J 1 base; nucleotides not matched to a gene: 4. Germline assignment: CDR1 SEHNR and CDR2 FQNEAQ (reference sequence). CDR3 DNA sequence: TGTGCCAGCAGCCCAGGGGGGAATAACTATGGCTACACCTTC. This sequence encodes CASSPGGNNYGYTF.

In DNA, the CDR3 is TGTGCCTGGGGGGCGGGACAGGGAAGGCGCCAGCCCCAGCATTTT. Its protein is CAWGAGQGRRQPQHF. The rearrangement links TRBV30 to TRBJ1-5, with TRBD1 matching 9 bases. CDR3 size: 15 residues. Germline V gives CDR1 GTSNPN, CDR2 SVGIG (reference sequence). The ends lost 5 bases at V and 7 bases at J; junction bases unmatched: 12.

The genes are TRBV7-2 and TRBJ2-3; TRBD1 is a possible D gene (6 bases). From germline, CDR1 is SGHTA and CDR2 FQGNSA. Trimming pared 1 base from V and 0 bases from J, leaving 11 bases between. The CDR3 covers 16 residues. CDR3 bases: TGTGCCAGCAGCTTAGTAGGGACAACTAGCACAGATACGCAGTATTTT. Translating it yields CASSLVGTTSTDTQYF.

The chain couples TRBV5-8 to TRBJ2-7, with TRBD2 matching over 9 bases. J gave up 6 bases and V 4 bases, and 8 bases lay outside the gene matches. Germline CDR1 is SGHTS and CDR2 is YDEGEE. This CDR3 is built from 14 residues. CDR3 loop: CASSPRLAVIEQYF. The CDR3 coding sequence is TGTGCCAGCAGCCCCAGACTAGCGGTGATCGAGCAGTACTTC.

The chain uses TRBV7-3 and TRBJ2-3; no reliable D call. Germline-derived CDR1 and CDR2 are SGHTA and FQGTGA. Trimming took 5 bases from V and 9 from J, leaving 9 bases between them. The CDR3 extends over 11 amino acids. The CDR3 bases are TGTGCCAGCAGCGCCCTAGGCACGCAGTATTTT. Protein product: CASSALGTQYF.

The CDR3 reads CASITPGGLNTEAFF. In DNA form, the CDR3 reads TGTGCCAGCATCACACCAGGGGGCTTGAACACTGAAGCTTTCTTT. V is TRBV7-2 and J is TRBJ1-1; 8 nucleotides match TRBD1. With 7 bases clipped from V and 0 bases from J, the junction kept 7 bases outside the gene matches. Germline-derived CDR1 and CDR2 are SGHTA and FQGNSA. The CDR3 length is 15 residues.